These 21 T cell receptor beta chains share one sample of origin, sequenced in a study of Tregs in tolerant kidney transplant recipients. Mixed chimerism was transient after nonmyeloablative marrow transplants from related graft donors. Clones were read by immunoSEQ multiplex PCR, and TCRdb kept only the in-frame ones, dropping some. The sample has tens of thousands of clones; over 85% are singletons. Sequencing used CD4+ T cells from blood (PBMCs), obtained 12 months after the transplant. The receptor source for this set is a human patient who received a combined kidney and bone marrow transplant. Some T cells may trace back to the graft donor.

The chain recombines TRBV7-6 with TRBJ2-3; 7 bases line up with TRBD2. V dropped 4 bases and J dropped 0; count of bases not matched to a gene: 4. This CDR3 is 15 amino acids long. CDR1 is SGHVS and CDR2 is FNYEAQ in the germline V gene. In DNA form, the CDR3 reads TGTGCCAGCAGCTCTAGCGGCCCTAGCACAGATACGCAGTATTTT. This encodes CASSSSGPSTDTQYF.

This rearrangement joins TRBV11-2 to TRBJ2-3; 10 positions agree with TRBD2. CDR1 is SGHAT and CDR2 is FQNNGV in the germline V gene. Germline trimming cut 6 bases from V and 4 bases from J; bases unmatched to any gene: 10. CDR3 length: 16 amino acids. CDR3 loop: CASRTIAGGPADTQYF. In DNA form, the CDR3 reads TGTGCCAGCAGAACCATAGCGGGAGGACCCGCAGATACGCAGTATTTT.

A single count supports this clone. The J gene is TRBJ1-2, the V gene TRBV11-1, with TRBD1 as a possible D gene (6 bases). The CDR3 sequence is 13 residues long. Per the germline V gene, CDR1 is SGHAT and CDR2 is FQDESV (reference sequence). The V gene lost 4 bases and the J gene lost 5 bases, with 11 bases spanning the gap. CDR3 in amino acids: CASSSGTMYGYTF. DNA for the CDR3: TGTGCCAGCAGCTCCGGGACAATGTATGGCTACACCTTC.

This chain joins TRBV7-3 and TRBJ1-6; D might be TRBD1 (6 bases). Germline CDR1 SGHTA, CDR2 FQGTGA. The V end lost 1 base, the J end lost 4 bases, and 14 bases lay between the germline ends. The length of the CDR3 is 17 residues. The CDR3 loop is CASSLRGRGIYNSPLHF. In nucleotides, the CDR3 is TGTGCCAGCAGCTTAAGGGGCAGGGGTATATATAATTCACCCCTCCACTTT. Full variable domain (remainder filled in from reference TRBV7-3 and TRBJ1-6): GAGVSQTPSNKVTEKGKYVELRCDPISGHTALYWYRQSLGQGPEFLIYFQGTGAADDSGLPNDRFFAVRPEGSVSTLKIQRTERGDSAVYLCASSLRGRGIYNSPLHFGNGTRLTVT.

The V call is TRBV7-9, the J call TRBJ2-5, with D uncertain. In germline, CDR1 is SEHNR, CDR2 FQNEAQ (reference sequence). The V end was cut by 6 bases, the J end by 5 bases, with 7 bases between. The CDR3 contains 11 residues. The CDR3 sequence: CASSPAETQYF. The CDR3 bases are TGTGCCAGCAGTCCCGCGGAGACCCAGTACTTC.

This sequence joins TRBV4-3 and TRBJ2-2; TRBD2 matches at 10 bases. The CDR3 contains 16 residues. Germline V lookup: CDR1 LGHNA, CDR2 YSLEER. V lost 0 bases and J lost 5; bases outside the gene matches: 3. The CDR3 sequence is CASSQETSGITGELFF. For the CDR3, the DNA is TGCGCCAGCAGCCAAGAAACTAGCGGGATTACCGGGGAGCTGTTTTTT.

The chain carries TRBV9 and TRBJ1-3; no firm D call. CDR1 SGDLS and CDR2 YYNGEE come from the germline V gene. The length of the CDR3 is 15 residues. Trimming stripped 3 bases from V and 0 bases from J, with 10 bases between. CDR3 sequence: CASSGSYFSGNTIYF. The CDR3 DNA reads TGTGCCAGCAGCGGGAGCTACTTCTCTGGAAACACCATATATTTT. The full variable domain, rest sourced from reference TRBV9 and TRBJ1-3, is DSGVTQTPKHLITATGQRVTLRCSPRSGDLSVYWYQQSLDQGLQFLIQYYNGEERAKGNILERFSAQQFPDLHSELNLSSLELGDSALYFCASSGSYFSGNTIYFGEGSWLTVV.

This chain uses TRBV4-2 with TRBJ2-5, with a possible D match to TRBD2 (6 bases). The CDR3 sequence is 15 residues long. Trimming left V 2 bases short and J 2 bases short, with 12 bases between. The germline CDR1 and CDR2 sequences are LGHNA and YNFKEQ. The CDR3 protein is CASSQPGDFQETQYF. CDR3 DNA sequence: TGTGCCAGCAGCCAACCCGGGGACTTTCAAGAGACCCAGTACTTC.

This chain connects TRBV7-2 to TRBJ2-7, with D possibly matching TRBD2 (5 bases). Germline-derived CDR1 and CDR2 are SGHTA and FQGNSA. The V gene lost 5 bases and the J gene lost 1 base, with 12 bases spanning the gap. The CDR3 totals 14 residues. Here the CDR3 reads CASSKLLGSYEQYF. CDR3 bases: TGTGCCAGCAGCAAATTACTAGGTTCCTACGAGCAGTACTTC.

The J gene is TRBJ2-3, the V gene TRBV6-1; D call uncertain. Germline V lookup: CDR1 MNHNS, CDR2 SASEGT. The length of the CDR3 is 14 residues. V was pared by 3 bases and J by 0 bases, with 7 bases between. In DNA, the CDR3 is TGTGCCAGCAGTGATACCTATAGCACAGATACGCAGTATTTT. This codes for CASSDTYSTDTQYF.

This rearrangement joins TRBV7-9 to TRBJ2-7, with 13 positions matching TRBD2. The trim removed 5 bases at V and 6 bases at J, leaving 7 bases unmatched. CDR3 length: 15 amino acids. Germline V lookup: CDR1 SEHNR, CDR2 FQNEAQ (reference sequence). The chain's CDR3 is CASSETSGGAGEQYF. The CDR3 DNA reads TGTGCCAGCAGCGAAACTAGCGGGGGGGCGGGCGAGCAGTACTTC.

This chain joins TRBV28 and TRBJ1-2, with D uncertain. Between the trimmed V and J ends, which lost 5 bases and 8 bases, there was a span of 18 bases. This CDR3 comprises 14 residues. The germline V gene encodes CDR1 MDHEN and CDR2 SYDVKM. The CDR3 here is CASSMYAVVRGYTF. CDR3 DNA: TGTGCCAGCAGTATGTATGCGGTGGTTAGGGGCTACACCTTC.

This sequence joins TRBV7-3 and TRBJ1-2; D gene ambiguous. The germline CDR1 and CDR2 sequences are SGHTA and FQGTGA. The CDR3 contains 13 residues. The V end lost 5 bases, the J end lost 6 bases, and 13 bases lay between the germline ends. This CDR3 is CASSPEPFDGYTF. The CDR3 DNA reads TGTGCCAGCAGCCCCGAGCCATTTGATGGCTACACCTTC.

The CDR3 region is CASSSILATGELFF. CDR3 DNA sequence: TGTGCCAGCAGTTCGATACTAGCGACCGGGGAGCTGTTTTTT. V is TRBV27 and J is TRBJ2-2; 7 positions match TRBD2. Germline V gene data show CDR1 as MNHEY and CDR2 as SMNVEV (reference sequence). The ends lost 4 bases at V and 5 bases at J; junction bases unmatched: 4. The CDR3 spans 14 residues.

This clone was detected only once. The chain recombines TRBV4-1 with TRBJ2-5, with 10 bases identical to TRBD2. The J call may not be correct, given that the DNA end is closer to TRBJ2-7. CDR1 and CDR2 (germline): MGHRA, YSYEKL. The CDR3 covers 16 residues. CDR3 bases: TGCGCCAGCAGCCAAGCGGCTAGCGGGGGATCCTACGAGCAGTACTTC. Protein sequence: CASSQAASGGSYEQYF.

The gene calls are TRBV18 and TRBJ1-2, with D hard to call. Trimming shortened V by 2 bases and J by 3 bases, and 10 bases separated the two germline ends. Germline V gene lookup returns CDR1 KGHSH and CDR2 LQKENI. The CDR3 is 14 residues long. The CDR3 here is CASSPEWRDYGYTF. The CDR3, as DNA: TGTGCCAGCTCACCAGAGTGGAGGGACTATGGCTACACCTTC.

With regard to this clone: A junction boundary mismatches the germline segment, possibly from a read error. At the DNA level, this CDR3 is encoded by other sequences in the same sample as well. This sequence joins TRBV5-4 and TRBJ1-6; 7 nucleotides align to TRBD1. The CDR3 is 13 residues long. Germline values: CDR1 SGHNT, CDR2 YYREEE (reference sequence). The CDR3: CASSPDRNSPLHF. The CDR3 bases are TGTGCCAGCAGCCCGGACAGGAATTCCCCCCTCCACTTT.

The chain joins TRBV19 to TRBJ2-7, with 8 bases that match TRBD2. The V gene's germline CDR1 is LNHDA and CDR2 SQIVND (reference sequence). The CDR3 covers 14 residues. Germline trimming cut 6 bases from V and 3 bases from J; bases unmatched to any gene: 7. The CDR3 protein is CASSNGGGSYEQYF. DNA of the CDR3: TGTGCCAGTAGCAATGGCGGGGGGAGCTACGAGCAGTACTTC.

Note on this clone: This same CDR3 is encoded by further DNA sequences in the sample. The chain combines TRBV19 with TRBJ1-6; the match to TRBD1 covers 8 bases. The junction had 5 bases not matched to a gene; V was cut back by 3 bases and J by 13 bases. The germline V gene encodes CDR1 LNHDA and CDR2 SQIVND (reference sequence). CDR3 length equals 13 residues. Written as DNA, the CDR3 is TGTGCCAGTAGTATGGACAGGGAATCCCCCCTCCACTTT. This encodes CASSMDRESPLHF.

Here the CDR3 reads CASSTGTSGYNEQFF. Written as DNA, the CDR3 is TGCGCCAGCAGTACCGGGACTAGCGGGTACAATGAGCAGTTCTTC. V gene TRBV5-1 combines with J gene TRBJ2-1, with 12 bases aligning to TRBD2. Germline V lookup: CDR1 SGHRS, CDR2 YFSETQ. The ends lost 5 bases at V and 4 bases at J; junction bases unmatched: 4. This CDR3 has 15 residues.

This rearrangement joins TRBV7-7 to TRBJ1-5; D perhaps matches TRBD1 (6 bases). The CDR3 extends over 19 amino acids. Trimming shortened V by 5 bases and J by 6 bases, and 29 bases separated the two germline ends. Germline V gene sequence: CDR1 SSHAT, CDR2 FNYEAQ (reference sequence). The CDR3, as DNA: TGTGCCAGCAGCCGCCGTGGGGCGCAGGGGAGGGAAGAGGGTCAGCCCCAGCATTTT. Protein: CASSRRGAQGREEGQPQHF.